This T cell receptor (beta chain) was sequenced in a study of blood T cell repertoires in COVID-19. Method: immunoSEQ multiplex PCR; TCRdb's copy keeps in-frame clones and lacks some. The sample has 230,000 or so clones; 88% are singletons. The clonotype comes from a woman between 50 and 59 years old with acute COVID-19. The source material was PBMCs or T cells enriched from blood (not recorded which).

DNA of the CDR3: TGTGCCAGCAGTTTAGGGGCGGGAGGACCCACCGGGGAGCTGTTTTTT. This encodes CASSLGAGGPTGELFF. This chain connects TRBV27 to TRBJ2-2; the match to TRBD2 covers 8 bases. V gave up 2 bases and J gave up 4 bases; unmatched junction bases: 6. This CDR3 spans 16 amino acids. Germline CDR1 is MNHEY and CDR2 is SMNVEV (reference sequence).